Listed below are T cell receptor beta chains from one sample, sequenced in a study of read filtering for tumor transcriptome and immune sequencing. TCRdb re-derived calls from the reads in MiXCR, one entry per CDR3 protein. The sample holds roughly 56,000 distinct CDR3 sequences, roughly 19% seen once. The specimen sequenced was a population of CD138-negative cells sorted from bone marrow. The receptors derive from a donor older than 35 with multiple myeloma. CDR3s leave out the opening cysteine and the closing phenylalanine or tryptophan. Each record gives: J gene, D gene, V gene, CDR3 protein. D genes are given only for firm matches.

TRBJ1-2 - TRBV11-3 ASSLGEYGYT
TRBJ2-7 TRBD1 TRBV29-1 SVGTGDEQY
TRBJ2-2 - TRBV7-9 ASSFYTGNTGELF
TRBJ1-1 TRBD1 TRBV10-2 ASSEPGQPNTEAF
TRBJ2-1 TRBD2 TRBV5-1 ASSLEGSGSTDEQF
TRBJ2-7 - TRBV29-1 SVEDLDSALGEQY
TRBJ2-3 TRBD2 TRBV5-1 ASILRTSRGDTQY
TRBJ1-3 - TRBV20-1 SAPGSSSSGNTIY
TRBJ2-1 TRBD2 TRBV11-3 ASSARLAGGLNEQF
TRBJ2-7 - TRBV7-3 ASSGGFPYEQY
TRBJ1-1 - TRBV5-6 ASRSQGNTEAF
TRBJ2-5 - TRBV20-1 SAAQETQY
TRBJ1-4 - TRBV28 ASSTRVEKLF
TRBJ2-7 - TRBV20-1 SARDGGKSSYEQY
TRBJ2-1 TRBD2 TRBV19 ASSIGWTSGNNEQF
TRBJ2-7 - TRBV27 ASSLRSSPAEQY
TRBJ2-2 - TRBV7-3 ASSLTRSGELF
TRBJ1-2 TRBD1 TRBV20-1 SAAGQDIRGYT
TRBJ2-7 TRBD2 TRBV12-3/TRBV12-4 ASSLLADSYEQY
TRBJ2-5 - TRBV20-1 SARSGTKQETQY
TRBJ2-2 TRBD2 TRBV20-1 SAREVRGGNTGELF
TRBJ2-1 TRBD2 TRBV2 ASRLGRGGYNEQF
TRBJ1-2 TRBD1 TRBV29-1 SVQAGGSYGYT